Below are 28 T cell receptor beta chains sequenced from a single sample in a study of cytomegalovirus exposure and HLA in healthy donors (dated by TCRdb to about 2017). Receptor amplification or capture employed the immunoSEQ multiplex PCR assay. For the multiplex PCR, a mixture combining 60 forward primers for TCR Vbeta segments and 13 reverse primers for TCR Jbeta segments was used. TCRdb's version of the immuneACCESS table is confined to in-frame rearrangements and falls short of the full clone set. An unresolved V gene accounts for under half of the shortfall where checked; the remainder is of unknown origin. This sample gives about 88,000 clones in total; about 87% of them show up just once. Of the sample, 2.3% falls within the top ten clones. The sequenced material came from PBMCs. These receptors all stem from a man aged 18 to 30 in good health and CMV-seronegative.

Here the CDR3 reads CASSPRHGDNGYTF. Here the CDR3 DNA reads TGTGCCAGCAGCCCCCGACACGGCGATAATGGCTACACCTTC. This sequence joins TRBV7-3 and TRBJ1-2; D not resolved. Germline V gene lookup returns CDR1 SGHTA and CDR2 FQGTGA. V gave up 5 bases and J gave up 6 bases, with 16 bases separating them. There are 14 residues in the CDR3.

J is TRBJ1-5 and V is TRBV4-3; D might be TRBD1 (6 bases). Deletions cut 1 base from V and 2 bases from J, with 9 bases between. The length of the CDR3 is 15 residues. Germline lookup yields CDR1 LGHNA and CDR2 YSLEER. The CDR3 DNA follows: TGCGCCAGCAGCCAAGTGTACAGGGGCAATCAGCCCCAGCATTTT. This translates into CASSQVYRGNQPQHF.

A few counts support this clone. The V gene is TRBV25-1, the J gene TRBJ2-1, with 10 bases aligning to TRBD2. Germline CDR1 is MGHDK and CDR2 is SYGVNS. The trim removed 6 bases at V and 8 bases at J, leaving 4 bases unmatched. CDR3 size: 13 residues. The CDR3, as DNA: TGTGCCAGCAGAGCGGGAGGGCCTCATGAGCAGTTCTTC. Its translation: CASRAGGPHEQFF.

The gene calls are TRBV2 and TRBJ1-2, with D perhaps matching TRBD1 (5 bases). Germline CDR1 reads SNHLY; CDR2 reads FYNNEI. V was cut by 3 bases and J by 2 bases, with 10 bases left in between. The CDR3 is 14 residues long. As DNA, the CDR3 is TGTGCCAGCAGTGAGGGGGGTCCCAACTATGGCTACACCTTC. It yields the protein CASSEGGPNYGYTF.

The rearrangement uses TRBV10-2 and TRBJ1-4; 10 bases map to TRBD1. The ends lost 5 bases at V and 7 bases at J; junction bases unmatched: 1. The CDR3 runs 13 residues. Germline-derived CDR1 and CDR2 are WSHSY and SAAADI. This CDR3 is CASSRTGGEKLFF. CDR3 DNA sequence: TGCGCCAGCAGTCGGACAGGGGGTGAAAAACTGTTTTTT.

This sequence joins TRBV18 and TRBJ2-1, with TRBD2 identical over 8 bases. Germline assignment: CDR1 KGHSH and CDR2 LQKENI. Trimming at V came to 6 bases and at J to 6 bases, leaving 7 bases not matched to a gene. The CDR3 has 14 amino acids. The CDR3 sequence is CASSSGTRVNEQFF. The CDR3 bases are TGTGCCAGCTCGTCCGGGACTAGAGTCAATGAGCAGTTCTTC.

The chain links TRBV27 to TRBJ2-6; 11 bases agree with TRBD1. This CDR3 is 18 amino acids long. Germline values: CDR1 MNHEY, CDR2 SMNVEV (reference sequence). V shed 5 bases, J shed 0 bases, and the junction held 6 bases outside the gene matches. This CDR3 reads CASSPRDRGCSGANVLTF. The CDR3 region has the DNA TGTGCCAGCAGTCCGCGGGACAGGGGGTGCTCTGGGGCCAACGTCCTGACTTTC. Combining the CDR3 with reference TRBV27 and TRBJ2-6 gives the whole variable domain EAQVTQNPRYLITVTGKKLTVTCSQNMNHEYMSWYRQDPGLGLRQIYYSMNVEVTDKGDVPEGYKVSRKEKRNFPLILESPSPNQTSLYFCASSPRDRGCSGANVLTFGAGSRLTVL.

In DNA, the CDR3 is TGTGCCAGCAGCGAGAGCTCCTACGAGCAGTACTTC. This codes for CASSESSYEQYF. The chain joins TRBV7-9 to TRBJ2-7; D is uncertain. Trimming took off 5 bases at V and 0 bases at J, with 5 bases between the two ends. Germline V lookup: CDR1 SEHNR, CDR2 FQNEAQ (reference sequence). The CDR3 is 12 residues long.

The chain couples TRBV11-3 to TRBJ2-3; 8 nucleotides align to TRBD2. The germline gives CDR1 SGHNT, CDR2 YENEEA. After removal of 2 bases from V and 2 bases from J, the junction contained 3 bases not matched to a gene. The CDR3 is 15 residues long. CDR3 sequence: CASSLLAGATDTQYF. The CDR3 nucleotides read TGTGCCAGCAGCTTACTAGCGGGTGCCACAGATACGCAGTATTTT.

This chain connects TRBV6-5 to TRBJ1-2, with a weak D call TRBD1 (5 bases). This CDR3 contains 15 residues. Deletions cut 8 bases from V and 3 bases from J, with 19 bases between. Germline V lookup: CDR1 MNHEY, CDR2 SVGAGI. The CDR3 DNA sequence: TGTGCCAGCCGGGGGACTGGGGGACGTGACTATGGCTACACCTTC. Translated, it gives CASRGTGGRDYGYTF.

The chain employs TRBV9 and TRBJ2-5; a weak D match, TRBD1 (6 bases). CDR3 size: 16 residues. The germline gives CDR1 SGDLS, CDR2 YYNGEE. Trimming took off 0 bases at V and 4 bases at J, with 16 bases between the two ends. Written as DNA, the CDR3 is TGTGCCAGCAGCGTAGGAGGGGGAGTAGGCGCAGAGACCCAGTACTTC. Translated: CASSVGGGVGAETQYF.

The rearrangement links TRBV29-1 to TRBJ2-3; D is unresolved. The V end was cut by 4 bases, the J end by 5 bases, with 13 bases between. From germline, CDR1 is SQVTM and CDR2 ANQGSEA. This CDR3 contains 13 residues. CDR3 loop: CSVALGLGDTQYF. The CDR3 nucleotides are TGCAGCGTTGCTCTAGGTCTGGGAGATACGCAGTATTTT.

The chain employs TRBV5-4 and TRBJ2-5; no firm D call. The V and J ends lost 3 bases and 5 bases respectively, with 8 bases between them. The CDR3 has 12 amino acids. Germline V gene lookup returns CDR1 SGHNT and CDR2 YYREEE (reference sequence). The CDR3 nucleotides read TGTGCCAGCAGCTGGCCGGAGGAGACCCAGTACTTC. As protein: CASSWPEETQYF.

The CDR3 DNA sequence: TGTGCCAGCAGCGTATTGACGGGAGCAGAGACCCAGTACTTC. It translates to CASSVLTGAETQYF. The chain carries TRBV9 and TRBJ2-5; weak D call: TRBD2 (6 bases). Germline V gene sequence: CDR1 SGDLS, CDR2 YYNGEE. Trimming cost V 1 base and J 4 bases, with 11 bases left between them. This CDR3 is built from 14 residues.

The rearrangement joins TRBV6-5 to TRBJ1-1; a possible D gene is TRBD1 (5 bases). Germline CDR1 is MNHEY and CDR2 is SVGAGI. Between the trimmed V and J ends, which lost 0 bases and 4 bases, there was a span of 12 bases. The CDR3 length is 15 residues. The CDR3 DNA sequence: TGTGCCAGCAGTTACTCCAGGGTCGGGGGCACTGAAGCTTTCTTT. Its translation is CASSYSRVGGTEAFF.

V is TRBV19 and J is TRBJ2-2, with D tentatively TRBD1 (6 bases). The germline gives CDR1 LNHDA, CDR2 SQIVND (reference sequence). V was cut by 7 bases and J by 5 bases, with 11 bases left in between. The CDR3 is made up of 13 amino acids. Written as DNA, the CDR3 is TGTGCCAGTAAAGGACAGCTTACCGGGGAGCTGTTTTTT. Amino acids: CASKGQLTGELFF. The full variable domain, with the rest looked up from reference TRBV19 and TRBJ2-2, is DGGITQSPKYLFRKEGQNVTLSCEQNLNHDAMYWYRQDPGQGLRLIYYSQIVNDFQKGDIAEGYSVSREKKESFPLTVTSAQKNPTAFYLCASKGQLTGELFFGEGSRLTVL.

This clone was recorded once. The chain employs TRBV28 and TRBJ1-3; D is ambiguous. V dropped 3 bases and J dropped 0 bases, with 9 bases sitting between them. Germline values: CDR1 MDHEN, CDR2 SYDVKM. The CDR3 contains 15 residues. The CDR3 protein is CASSFPGSSGNTIYF. As DNA, the CDR3 is TGTGCCAGCAGTTTCCCGGGGAGCTCTGGAAACACCATATATTTT.

CDR3 in DNA: TGTGCCAGCAGTTTGTTTGGACAGGGGGCAAGAGGCCATGGGAACACTGAAGCTTTCTTT. It specifies CASSLFGQGARGHGNTEAFF. The chain combines TRBV28 with TRBJ1-1, with TRBD1 identical over 11 bases. After removal of 3 bases from V and 1 base from J, the junction contained 16 bases not matched to a gene. CDR3 length: 20 residues. Germline CDR1 reads MDHEN; CDR2 reads SYDVKM.

The rearrangement joins TRBV5-1 to TRBJ2-1, with D possibly TRBD1 on 6 matching bases. This CDR3 contains 14 residues. Germline V lookup: CDR1 SGHRS, CDR2 YFSETQ. Between the trimmed V and J ends, which lost 4 bases and 5 bases, there was a span of 13 bases. The CDR3 is CASSRTGPNNEQFF. CDR3 DNA: TGCGCCAGCAGCCGAACAGGGCCGAACAATGAGCAGTTCTTC. The full variable domain, completed using reference TRBV5-1 and TRBJ2-1, is KAGVTQTPRYLIKTRGQQVTLSCSPISGHRSVSWYQQTPGQGLQFLFEYFSETQRNKGNFPGRFSGRQFSNSRSEMNVSTLELGDSALYLCASSRTGPNNEQFFGPGTRLTVL.

As DNA, the CDR3 is TGTGCCAGCAGCTCCCTTTCGGGGAGAGTAACTAATGAAAAACTGTTTTTT. It codes for CASSSLSGRVTNEKLFF. The V call is TRBV7-9, the J call TRBJ1-4, with unresolved D. Trimming shortened V by 4 bases and J by 1 base, and 16 bases separated the two germline ends. This CDR3 has 17 amino acids. The V gene's germline CDR1 is SEHNR and CDR2 FQNEAQ (reference sequence).

This chain joins TRBV7-2 and TRBJ2-7, with 10 bases matching TRBD2. After removal of 5 bases from V and 7 bases from J, the junction contained 11 bases not matched to a gene. Germline V gene sequence: CDR1 SGHTA, CDR2 FQGNSA. This CDR3 has 15 amino acids. CDR3 residues: CASSPRAGGPSEQYF. The CDR3 DNA is TGTGCCAGCAGCCCCCGAGCGGGAGGGCCGAGTGAGCAGTACTTC.

Concerning this clone: Compared with germline, one end of the junction differs, possibly owing to a read error. This rearrangement joins TRBV7-9 to TRBJ1-5; possibly TRBD1 for D (6 bases). Germline CDR1 SEHNR, CDR2 FQNEAQ (reference sequence). The CDR3 length is 17 residues. The CDR3 loop is CSSSSGTSDYSNQPQHF. CDR3 nucleotide sequence: TGTTCCAGCAGCTCCGGGACAAGTGACTATAGCAATCAGCCCCAGCATTTT.

The chain carries TRBV7-8 and TRBJ1-1; 7 bases line up with TRBD1. Germline loops: CDR1 SGHVS, CDR2 FQNEAQ. The CDR3 length is 14 residues. V lost 3 bases, J lost 6 bases, and 7 bases stayed unmatched. DNA of the CDR3: TGTGCCAGCAGCTTCAGTACAGGGGCAGCTGAAGCTTTCTTT. This codes for CASSFSTGAAEAFF.

This clone occurred a few times. The V gene is TRBV28, the J gene TRBJ1-1; no firm D call. Germline CDR1 is MDHEN and CDR2 is SYDVKM. CDR3 length: 14 residues. V was clipped by 1 base and J by 10 bases, with 16 bases between them. Written as DNA, the CDR3 is TGTGCCAGCAGTTTATCGAAAGCCGGAGTGAGAGCTTTCTTT. It codes for CASSLSKAGVRAFF.

The rearrangement links TRBV5-5 to TRBJ1-1; TRBD1 matches at 7 bases. This CDR3 spans 14 amino acids. The J segment lost 3 bases and the V segment lost 6 bases, leaving 8 bases of the junction unmatched. The germline gives CDR1 SGHKS, CDR2 YYEKEE (reference sequence). In DNA form, the CDR3 reads TGTGCCAGCACAGGACAGGTGGGGTACACTGAAGCTTTCTTT. This encodes CASTGQVGYTEAFF.

The chain is built from TRBV29-1 and TRBJ2-7, with TRBD1 matching over 11 bases. Germline CDR1 and CDR2: SQVTM and ANQGSEA. V dropped 4 bases and J dropped 3; count of bases not matched to a gene: 11. The CDR3 has 16 amino acids. The CDR3: CSVGGTGGKGVYEQYF. The CDR3 DNA reads as TGCAGCGTTGGGGGGACAGGGGGGAAGGGGGTCTACGAGCAGTACTTC.

The chain is built from TRBV5-1 and TRBJ2-7, with 8 bases that match TRBD1. This CDR3 comprises 14 residues. Trimming at V came to 4 bases and at J to 2 bases, leaving 5 bases not matched to a gene. Germline CDR1 and CDR2: SGHRS and YFSETQ. This CDR3 is CASSVLTGAYEQYF. In DNA form, the CDR3 reads TGCGCCAGCAGCGTTTTGACAGGGGCCTACGAGCAGTACTTC. Full variable domain (rest looked up from reference TRBV5-1 and TRBJ2-7): KAGVTQTPRYLIKTRGQQVTLSCSPISGHRSVSWYQQTPGQGLQFLFEYFSETQRNKGNFPGRFSGRQFSNSRSEMNVSTLELGDSALYLCASSVLTGAYEQYFGPGTRLTVT.

This sequence joins TRBV2 and TRBJ1-2; TRBD1 matches 8 bases. V lost 7 bases and J lost 8; bases outside the gene matches: 9. Germline V gives CDR1 SNHLY, CDR2 FYNNEI. This CDR3 has 13 residues. The CDR3 here is CASNPDRAGGYTF. The CDR3 DNA follows: TGTGCCAGCAACCCGGACAGGGCTGGAGGCTACACCTTC.